This T cell receptor beta chain emerged from a study of cytomegalovirus exposure and HLA in healthy donors (dated by TCRdb to about 2017). Broadly, across the study: According to a later analysis, the approximately 120 validation repertoires were produced on the same platform as the 680 or so repertoires of the first cohort. The study aimed to test whether signatures of past pathogen exposure could be identified by cataloging public T cell receptors. A separate validation cohort of 100 to 150 different subjects was used in addition to the roughly 700-subject first cohort. High-throughput TCR immunosequencing, statistical association of individual TCRs with disease status, and machine learning were combined to predict cytomegalovirus infection status. What the work shows at the level of the full study, not this receptor alone: The study listed approximately 150 TCR beta chains as associated with cytomegalovirus. Three of the identified cytomegalovirus-associated TCR beta chains were confirmed in vitro to be specific for cytomegalovirus antigens. The validation cohort had no HLA typing available for a later analysis, so co-occurrence within that cohort was assessed over all 130 or so repertoires. Subsequent analysis determined that TCRs grouped into clusters in the first cohort also showed a tendency toward co-occurrence across the roughly 110 validation repertoires, and 90% to 95% of cluster scores exceeded 0. The classifier was reported to diagnose cytomegalovirus status with high specificity and sensitivity in both the original cohort and the validation cohort. Across donors, most TCR sequences were observed very rarely, whereas some public TCRs were present in many individuals. The authors suggested that the approach could potentially be extended to other disease states and immunological phenotypes.

Separate from the approximately 700-subject first cohort, the validation cohort of roughly 120 subjects was the group to which the donors belonged. Details on this clone: The antigen this receptor binds is unknown. One base away there is no much larger clone; base qualities are not given.

The method was the immunoSEQ multiplex PCR assay. Processing in the source paper ran as follows. A statistical classification framework was built to diagnose cytomegalovirus status from the catalog of TCR beta chain sequences. The immuneACCESS repertoire file appears here via TCRdb, limited to in-frame rearrangements. These files lack a portion of the clones; in checked studies, under half of the deficit traces to unresolved V genes, and the cause of the others is not known. Clone size and V and J calls were adopted from that table, with D and trimming inferred from the DNA. This sample comprises about 70,000 clones, 94% of them detected only once. Together, the top ten hold less than 2% of the sample. In the germline V gene, CDR1 corresponds to LGHNT and CDR2 to FRNRAP. The CDR3 starts with the cysteine, ends with the phenylalanine, and has 14 residues. Only the CDR3 portion is preserved as DNA: 42 bases, with reading frame beginning at the first base. V drops 4 bases and J drops 3 bases, leaving 10 bases in between.

The receptor chain draws on TRBV12-5 and TRBJ1-5; no confident D gene assignment can be made. The receptor comes from a young woman in good health and CMV-seropositive. The specimen was PBMCs. Here is the DNA: TGTGCTAGTGGTTCCTCCGCGCCCAATCAGCCCCAGCATTTT. Its product reads: CASGSSAPNQPQHF.